This T cell receptor beta chain came from a study of identical twins. The CDR3 runs 17 residues. V dropped 3 bases and J dropped 2; count of bases not matched to a gene: 13. Germline V lookup: CDR1 DFQATT, CDR2 SNEGSKA (reference sequence). Template switching supplied a universal primer site; unique molecular identifiers were carried on the cDNA. TCRdb re-called the 5' RACE reads with MiXCR, one entry per CDR3 protein. The data hold some 440,000 distinct CDR3 sequences, with 20% to 25% observed a single time. These same records also appear under a second study, on T cells expressing NK-cell markers.

This sequence originates from a woman aged 18-29 years in good health. Sequencing input: CD4+ T cells sorted from blood. This chain joins TRBV20-1 and TRBJ2-7; 10 bases are shared with TRBD2. The CDR3 is CSARVGSGGGSPYEQYF. CDR3 DNA sequence: TGCAGTGCTAGGGTCGGCAGCGGGGGGGGTTCCCCCTACGAGCAGTACTTC.